This T cell receptor beta chain derives from a study of molecular identifiers for immune sequencing clone quantification. This clonotype was picked up many times. As CD8+CD4-CCR7+CD45RA+ cells, naive CD8 T cells were sorted. TCRdb re-analysed the PCR reads in MiXCR, keeping a single row per CDR3 protein. Of approximately 500,000 distinct CDR3 sequences in the sample, around 21% are singletons; the top ten hold approximately 0.84%. Per germline, CDR1 SGHAT and CDR2 FQNNGV. Trimming took off 0 bases at V and 1 base at J, with 3 bases between the two ends. The CDR3 totals 13 residues. This TCR was sampled from a human donor in good health. Some libraries in this study had Jurkat cell RNA spiked in. The sequencing input was naive CD8+ T cells from blood, with Jurkat cell RNA spiked in. Noted subset: FACS-sorted CD8+CD4-CCR7+CD45RA+ naive T cells. The chain is built from TRBV11-2 and TRBJ2-5; D is ambiguous. CDR3 sequence: CASSLESQETQYF. CDR3 bases: TGTGCCAGCAGCTTAGAATCCCAAGAGACCCAGTACTTC.